The 30 T cell receptor beta chains reported below all come from one sample, sequenced in a study of OX40 agonist ivuxolimab in advanced cancers. Libraries were prepared by immunoSEQ multiplex PCR; TCRdb keeps only in-frame clonotypes and omits some of them. Here the sample spans about 55,000 clones, roughly 86% being singletons. This material consisted of CD4+ or CD8+ T cells sorted from blood, taken in a trial of the OX40 agonist ivuxolimab. These receptors originate from an adult with an advanced solid tumor such as melanoma, head and neck, liver or kidney cancer.

V and J are TRBV19 and TRBJ2-2; perhaps TRBD2 as D (7 bases). The CDR3 is 21 residues long. Germline-derived CDR1 and CDR2 are LNHDA and SQIVND (reference sequence). V was trimmed by 8 bases and J by 6 bases, leaving 37 bases between them. The CDR3 reads CASHDLEWGGPFGSSAGELFF. CDR3 in DNA: TGTGCCAGTCACGACCTAGAGTGGGGGGGCCCCTTCGGTTCGTCGGCCGGGGAGCTGTTTTTT.

J is TRBJ2-7 and V is TRBV15; 7 nucleotides match TRBD1. The CDR3 runs 14 residues. The V segment lost 4 bases and the J segment 2 bases; nucleotides outside the gene matches: 5. The germline V gene has CDR1 LNHNV and CDR2 YYDKDF (reference sequence). CDR3: CATSTRTGAYEQYF. The DNA for the CDR3 is TGTGCCACCAGCACGCGGACAGGCGCCTACGAGCAGTACTTC.

The V call is TRBV7-6, the J call TRBJ2-1; maybe TRBD2 (7 bases). The germline V and J ends were trimmed by 5 bases and 3 bases, with 17 bases remaining between them. CDR1 and CDR2 from the germline V gene are SGHVS and FNYEAQ. The CDR3 loop spans 16 amino acids. The CDR3: CASSQGGGGGYNEQFF. CDR3 DNA: TGTGCCAGCAGCCAGGGAGGGGGGGGCGGCTACAATGAGCAGTTCTTC.

The gene calls are TRBV9 and TRBJ2-5, with 7 bases matching TRBD2. Germline V gene data show CDR1 as SGDLS and CDR2 as YYNGEE. J gave up 4 bases and V 0 bases, and 9 bases lay outside the gene matches. This CDR3 is built from 16 residues. The CDR3 spells CASSVDEVGGSETQYF. In DNA, the CDR3 is TGTGCCAGCAGCGTAGACGAAGTGGGAGGGTCAGAGACCCAGTACTTC.

The chain recombines TRBV6-1 with TRBJ1-6, with D perhaps matching TRBD1 (5 bases). Trimming cost V 4 bases and J 9 bases, with 10 bases left between them. The CDR3 covers 13 residues. Germline CDR1 reads MNHNS; CDR2 reads SASEGT. The CDR3 DNA reads as TGTGCCAGCAGTGGCAGGGATCCTTCACCCCTCCACTTT. It translates to CASSGRDPSPLHF.

In the case of this clone: The CDR3 does not close with the conserved phenylalanine or tryptophan, likely indicating a read error. This sequence joins TRBV2 and TRBJ1-6; D is uncertain. The CDR3 totals 14 residues. Trimming took off 6 bases at V and 4 bases at J, with 10 bases between the two ends. Germline CDR1 is SNHLY and CDR2 is FYNNEI. The CDR3: CASSDPGYNSPLHL. The DNA of the CDR3 is TGTGCCAGCAGCGACCCCGGATATAATTCACCCCTCCACCTT.

V usage is TRBV27 and J usage is TRBJ1-2; 10 positions match TRBD1. J lost 4 bases, V lost 4 bases, and 9 bases had no gene match. Germline-derived CDR1 and CDR2 are MNHEY and SMNVEV (reference sequence). This CDR3 has 16 residues. The CDR3 region is CASSSTWTGGVYGYTF. The CDR3 bases are TGTGCCAGCAGTTCAACCTGGACAGGGGGAGTCTATGGCTACACCTTC.

The chain carries TRBV21-1 and TRBJ2-1; the table gives TRBD1 as D, unverified against the DNA. TRBV21-1 is a documented pseudogene. The CDR3 runs to 18 residues. The chain's CDR3 is CASSKKGHRGKGYNEQFF. CDR3 bases: TGTGCCAGCAGCAAAAAGGGACACAGGGGAAAGGGCTACAATGAGCAGTTCTTC.

The chain employs TRBV5-8 and TRBJ2-7, with a possible D match to TRBD1 (6 bases). V was cut by 0 bases and J by 2 bases, with 12 bases left in between. Germline assignment: CDR1 SGHTS and CDR2 YDEGEE. The CDR3 is 15 amino acids. This CDR3 reads CASSLAAGDTYEQYF. The CDR3 bases are TGTGCCAGCAGCTTGGCGGCAGGGGACACCTACGAGCAGTACTTC.

V and J are TRBV5-6 and TRBJ1-4; D perhaps matches TRBD1 (5 bases). Per germline, CDR1 SGHDT and CDR2 YYEEEE. Trimming left V 0 bases short and J 4 bases short, with 7 bases between. The CDR3 is 14 amino acids. The CDR3 protein is CASSLGQINEKLFF. The CDR3 nucleotides read TGTGCCAGCAGCTTGGGACAGATTAATGAAAAACTGTTTTTT.

Points on this clone: This clone may be a read error of a much larger clone one base away. The identical CDR3 is also encoded by other nucleotide sequences in the sample. The chain combines TRBV6-5 with TRBJ1-1; no definite D call. Looked up from germline, CDR1 is MNHEY and CDR2 is SVGAGI. The CDR3 runs to 13 residues. V was shortened by 0 bases and J by 2 bases, with 4 bases between the two germline ends. CDR3 DNA: TGTGCCAGCAGTTACTCGGCCAACACTGAAGCTTTCTTT. Amino acids: CASSYSANTEAFF.

The rearrangement joins TRBV18 to TRBJ2-7; 9 bases line up with TRBD2. CDR3 length: 14 residues. The V gene's germline CDR1 is KGHSH and CDR2 LQKENI. The J segment lost 7 bases and the V segment lost 2 bases, leaving 6 bases of the junction unmatched. CDR3 residues: CASSPVAGAPEQYF. The DNA for the CDR3 is TGTGCCAGCTCACCAGTAGCGGGGGCCCCAGAGCAGTACTTC.

The rearrangement uses TRBV29-1 and TRBJ2-7; TRBD1 matches 8 bases. The CDR3 has 17 amino acids. The V and J ends lost 5 bases and 2 bases, in that order; junction bases with no gene match: 17. Germline V gene data show CDR1 as SQVTM and CDR2 as ANQGSEA. Written as DNA, the CDR3 is TGCAGCGTTTATCAATTATCCCGACAGGGGCTTCCCTACGAGCAGTACTTC. This gives the protein CSVYQLSRQGLPYEQYF.

The rearrangement links TRBV11-2 to TRBJ1-1, with unresolved D. This CDR3 is 15 amino acids long. The V and J ends lost 4 bases and 0 bases respectively, with 12 bases between them. From germline, CDR1 is SGHAT and CDR2 FQNNGV. CDR3 nucleotide sequence: TGTGCCAGCAGCTCAACGACGGTTTTGAACACTGAAGCTTTCTTT. It codes for CASSSTTVLNTEAFF. The variable domain in full, with the rest retrieved from reference TRBV11-2 and TRBJ1-1, is EAGVAQSPRYKIIEKRQSVAFWCNPISGHATLYWYQQILGQGPKLLIQFQNNGVVDDSQLPKDRFSAERLKGVDSTLKIQPAKLEDSAVYLCASSSTTVLNTEAFFGQGTRLTVV.

The CDR3 nucleotides read TGTGCCAGCAGCTTAGGCGGGGCCGGGGAGCTGTTTTTT. This encodes CASSLGGAGELFF. This sequence joins TRBV7-3 and TRBJ2-2, with D possibly TRBD2 on 6 matching bases. Germline assignment: CDR1 SGHTA and CDR2 FQGTGA. Trimming removed 2 bases at V and 6 bases at J, with 7 bases between. The CDR3 sequence is 13 residues long.

This sequence joins TRBV7-9 and TRBJ2-1, with 7 positions matching TRBD2. This CDR3 contains 15 residues. V trimming: 5 bases; J trimming: 3 bases; junction bases outside the gene matches: 7. CDR1 and CDR2 from the germline V gene are SEHNR and FQNEAQ (reference sequence). As DNA, the CDR3 is TGTGCCAGCAGCCCCCGTGGGGGGGTCTACAATGAGCAGTTCTTC. Encoded protein: CASSPRGGVYNEQFF.

This clone was picked up one time. CDR3 in amino acids: CASSPFSAEAFF. The DNA for the CDR3 is TGTGCCAGCAGCCCCTTTAGCGCTGAAGCTTTCTTT. This chain connects TRBV2 to TRBJ1-1, with unresolved D. The germline V and J ends were trimmed by 6 bases and 6 bases, with 11 bases remaining between them. The CDR3 is made up of 12 amino acids. CDR1 and CDR2 from the germline V gene are SNHLY and FYNNEI.

The chain uses TRBV27 and TRBJ1-2; weak D call: TRBD1 (5 bases). Per germline, CDR1 MNHEY and CDR2 SMNVEV (reference sequence). The germline V and J ends were trimmed by 3 bases and 3 bases, with 8 bases remaining between them. The length of the CDR3 is 13 residues. The CDR3 here is CASSLGGDYGYTF. DNA of the CDR3: TGTGCCAGCAGTTTGGGAGGGGACTATGGCTACACCTTC.

This chain links TRBV6-5 with TRBJ1-1; D ambiguous. CDR1 and CDR2 from the germline V gene are MNHEY and SVGAGI. This CDR3 contains 13 residues. V shed 2 bases and J shed 3 bases, with 7 bases lying between them. The CDR3, as DNA: TGTGCCAGCAGTTACCTGGGGTACACTGAAGCTTTCTTT. It specifies CASSYLGYTEAFF.

This clone was seen ten or more times. This chain joins TRBV6-5 and TRBJ2-7; the D is unclear. CDR1 and CDR2 (germline): MNHEY, SVGAGI. Trimming cost V 2 bases and J 2 bases, with 7 bases left between them. The CDR3 loop spans 13 amino acids. This chain's CDR3 is CASSYGPAYEQYF. The CDR3 nucleotides read TGTGCCAGCAGTTACGGTCCAGCCTACGAGCAGTACTTC.

V is TRBV4-1 and J is TRBJ1-5, with D tentatively TRBD1 (6 bases). This CDR3 is built from 15 residues. Germline V lookup: CDR1 MGHRA, CDR2 YSYEKL. V shed 2 bases and J shed 4 bases, with 12 bases lying between them. CDR3 amino acids: CASSQFLQGNQPQHF. The DNA for the CDR3 is TGCGCCAGCAGCCAATTCTTACAGGGAAATCAGCCCCAGCATTTT.

The chain is built from TRBV7-3 and TRBJ2-5, with TRBD1 as a possible D gene (7 bases). Trimming shortened V by 5 bases and J by 4 bases, and 14 bases separated the two germline ends. This CDR3 spans 14 amino acids. From germline, CDR1 is SGHTA and CDR2 FQGTGA. Here the CDR3 DNA reads TGTGCCAGCAGCCAGGGGGGAGGCGGAGAGACCCAGTACTTC. This codes for CASSQGGGGETQYF.

V gene TRBV7-9 combines with J gene TRBJ2-7; D may be TRBD2 (7 bases). Trimming shortened V by 4 bases and J by 7 bases, and 23 bases separated the two germline ends. This CDR3 has 16 residues. Per germline, CDR1 SEHNR and CDR2 FQNEAQ (reference sequence). The CDR3 nucleotides are TGTGCCAGCAGCTCCCTCCGCGGGGGCGCGTTGAGGGAGCAGTACTTC. Amino acids: CASSSLRGGALREQYF.

This clone was observed a single time. As DNA, the CDR3 is TGTGCCAGCAGCTTAGCGCAGGGCATGAACACTGAAGCTTTCTTT. Amino acids: CASSLAQGMNTEAFF. The chain uses TRBV7-6 and TRBJ1-1; D is possibly TRBD1 (5 bases). V shed 0 bases and J shed 0 bases, with 8 bases lying between them. The CDR3 runs 15 residues. Germline CDR1 and CDR2: SGHVS and FNYEAQ.

The chain has TRBV6-5 and TRBJ2-3, with 7 bases identical to TRBD1. V gave up 2 bases and J gave up 5 bases; unmatched junction bases: 7. Germline loops: CDR1 MNHEY, CDR2 SVGAGI. The CDR3 is 15 amino acids. The CDR3 here is CASSYEGALGDTQYF. The CDR3 DNA follows: TGTGCCAGCAGTTACGAGGGGGCGTTAGGAGATACGCAGTATTTT.

The V and J genes are TRBV5-6 and TRBJ1-5, with TRBD1 identical over 8 bases. Germline V lookup: CDR1 SGHDT, CDR2 YYEEEE. Trimming cost V 3 bases and J 8 bases; bases outside gene matches: 7. CDR3 length: 14 amino acids. The CDR3 region has the DNA TGTGCCAGCAGCTGGCAGGGGGCAAGTAAGCCCCAGCATTTT. As protein: CASSWQGASKPQHF.

The V and J genes are TRBV27 and TRBJ2-2; maybe TRBD2 (6 bases). V was cut by 6 bases and J by 6 bases, with 20 bases left in between. This CDR3 is built from 16 residues. Germline CDR1 is MNHEY and CDR2 is SMNVEV (reference sequence). CDR3 residues: CASRMEGLFVAGELFF. The DNA for the CDR3 is TGTGCCAGCAGGATGGAGGGATTATTTGTTGCCGGGGAGCTGTTTTTT.

V usage is TRBV25-1 and J usage is TRBJ1-1; TRBD1 matches at 7 bases. Germline trimming cut 6 bases from V and 0 bases from J; bases unmatched to any gene: 13. The CDR3 is 17 residues long. CDR1 and CDR2 from the germline V gene are MGHDK and SYGVNS. The CDR3 DNA is TGTGCCAGCAGCGGGACAGATCAACTCCGAATGAACACTGAAGCTTTCTTT. This sequence encodes CASSGTDQLRMNTEAFF.

This clone appeared once. The chain employs TRBV28 and TRBJ2-7; a possible D gene is TRBD1 (5 bases). This CDR3 is 15 amino acids long. Germline loops: CDR1 MDHEN, CDR2 SYDVKM. V lost 5 bases, J lost 4 bases, and 18 bases lay in between. CDR3 amino acids: CASSVTGREDYEQYF. As DNA, the CDR3 is TGTGCCAGCAGTGTGACTGGCAGGGAAGATTACGAGCAGTACTTC.

The gene calls are TRBV19 and TRBJ2-6; D is possibly TRBD2 (6 bases). The CDR3 runs to 19 residues. CDR1 and CDR2 from the germline V gene are LNHDA and SQIVND (reference sequence). The V end lost 1 base, the J end lost 1 base, and 17 bases lay between the germline ends. CDR3 sequence reads: CASSIVPYRGVSGANVLTF. The CDR3 DNA follows: TGTGCCAGTAGTATAGTGCCCTATCGCGGGGTGTCTGGGGCCAACGTCCTGACTTTC.